This TCR beta chain was found in a study of shared clonotypes between healthy human individuals. Donation came from healthy HIV-negative adults that had no recent acute infections or vaccinations. V was trimmed by 7 bases and J by 6 bases, leaving 10 bases between them. The germline gives CDR1 MGHDK, CDR2 SYGVNS. The CDR3 is 12 amino acids. The unsorted PBMC sample used ten immunoSEQ deep assay plates. In the original processing: Filtering differed since immunoSEQ provided only junctions, with no quality scores. Clones were sequenced by immunoSEQ multiplex PCR, and TCRdb holds only the in-frame ones, with some missing. V, J and clone size are those of that table, while D and trimming were read from the DNA. This sample yields around 450,000 clones, of which roughly 77% are seen a single time; approximately 13% belongs to the top ten. Study-wide findings and caveats: It was only blood that was sampled, and tissue repertoires likely differ.

Regarding this clone: Its antigen is unknown.

The chain couples TRBV25-1 to TRBJ2-1; no reliable D call. The material sequenced was PBMCs. The sequence derives from a woman aged 40 to 50 in good health. Some clones in this sample may be carry-over from other donors' samples. The CDR3 nucleotides read TGTGCCAGCATCTCTGAGCCCAATGAGCAGTTCTTC. This translates into CASISEPNEQFF.